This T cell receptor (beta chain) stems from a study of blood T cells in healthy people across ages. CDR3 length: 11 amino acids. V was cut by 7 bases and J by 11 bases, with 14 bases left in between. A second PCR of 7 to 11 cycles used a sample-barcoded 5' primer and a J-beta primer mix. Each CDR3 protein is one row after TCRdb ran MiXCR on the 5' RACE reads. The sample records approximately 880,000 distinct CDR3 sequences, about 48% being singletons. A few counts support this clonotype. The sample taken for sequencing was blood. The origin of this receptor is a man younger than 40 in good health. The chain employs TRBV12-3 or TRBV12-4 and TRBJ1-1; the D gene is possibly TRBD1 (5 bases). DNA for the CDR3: TGTGCCAGCACCCCGGGCAGGGTGGCTTTCTTT. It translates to CASTPGRVAFF.